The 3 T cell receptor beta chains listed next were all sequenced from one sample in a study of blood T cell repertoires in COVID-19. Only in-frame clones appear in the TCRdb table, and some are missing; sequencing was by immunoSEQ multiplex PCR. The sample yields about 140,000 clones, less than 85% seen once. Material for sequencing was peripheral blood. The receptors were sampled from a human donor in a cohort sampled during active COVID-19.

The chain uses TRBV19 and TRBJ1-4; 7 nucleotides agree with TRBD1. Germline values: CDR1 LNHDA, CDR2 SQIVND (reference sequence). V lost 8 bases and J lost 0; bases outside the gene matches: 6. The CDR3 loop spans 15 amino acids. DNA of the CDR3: TGTGCCAGTGGTAACAGGGGTTCAACTAATGAAAAACTGTTTTTT. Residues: CASGNRGSTNEKLFF. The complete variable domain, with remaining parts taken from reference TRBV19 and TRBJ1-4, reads DGGITQSPKYLFRKEGQNVTLSCEQNLNHDAMYWYRQDPGQGLRLIYYSQIVNDFQKGDIAEGYSVSREKKESFPLTVTSAQKNPTAFYLCASGNRGSTNEKLFFGSGTQLSVL.

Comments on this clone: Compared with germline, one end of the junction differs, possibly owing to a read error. CDR3 sequence (DNA): TGTGCCAGCATCTTAGAAGCGGGGGGGCGAAAGACCCAGTACTTC. Encoded protein: CASILEAGGRKTQYF. The chain recombines TRBV7-9 with TRBJ2-5, with 10 bases matching TRBD2. The CDR3 runs to 15 residues. The germline CDR1 and CDR2 sequences are SEHNR and FQNEAQ (reference sequence).

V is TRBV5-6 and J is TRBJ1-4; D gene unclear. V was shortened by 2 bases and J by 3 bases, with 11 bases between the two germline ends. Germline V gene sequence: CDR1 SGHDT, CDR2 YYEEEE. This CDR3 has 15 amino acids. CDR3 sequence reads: CASSLFQVANEKLFF. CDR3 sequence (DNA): TGTGCCAGCAGCTTATTCCAGGTCGCTAATGAAAAACTGTTTTTT.